A single sample gave rise to the 4 T cell receptor beta chains below, sequenced in a study of T cell repertoires in cytomegalovirus infection. TCRdb passed the reads through MiXCR, listing each CDR3 protein once. The sample contains some 200,000 distinct CDR3 sequences, 8.5% to 10% of which appear only once. Material: PBMCs. The receptors were sampled from a human donor in good health (CMV status not recorded). Some clones in this sample may be carry-over from other donors' samples.

In this sample, this clonotype turned up many times. The V gene is TRBV7-9, the J gene TRBJ2-3; tentative D call: TRBD2 (5 bases). Germline-derived CDR1 and CDR2 are SEHNR and FQNEAQ (reference sequence). CDR3 length: 13 residues. V gave up 0 bases and J gave up 8 bases, with 9 bases separating them. CDR3 coding DNA: TGTGCCAGCAGCTTAGCATCTAGCCGTACGCAGTATTTT. It is translated as CASSLASSRTQYF.

This clonotype was seen repeatedly, ten times or more. The rearrangement joins TRBV7-2 to TRBJ2-3; D is uncertain. V lost 5 bases to trimming and J lost 1 base, with 10 bases between them. This CDR3 has 14 amino acids. CDR1 is SGHTA, CDR2 FQGNSA, per germline. CDR3 coding DNA: TGTGCCAGCAGCCCCCGGTTGCGCACAGATACGCAGTATTTT. This codes for CASSPRLRTDTQYF.

This chain uses TRBV29-1 with TRBJ2-1; no reliable D call. CDR3 length equals 14 residues. Trimming took off 5 bases at V and 1 base at J, with 12 bases between the two ends. Germline V gene lookup returns CDR1 SQVTM and CDR2 ANQGSEA. Here the CDR3 reads CSVNSWGSYNEQFF. CDR3 DNA: TGCAGCGTTAACAGCTGGGGTTCCTACAATGAGCAGTTCTTC.

This clonotype was seen at least ten times. The chain carries TRBV7-2 and TRBJ2-2; 10 bases are a match to TRBD2. The CDR3 sequence is 16 residues long. Germline V gene lookup returns CDR1 SGHTA and CDR2 FQGNSA. The V gene end was trimmed by 1 base and the J gene end by 9 bases; junction bases not matched to a gene: 8. CDR3 loop: CASSLEERGGDRELFF. In DNA, the CDR3 is TGTGCCAGCAGCTTAGAGGAGCGGGGGGGCGACAGGGAGCTGTTTTTT. Filled out from reference TRBV7-2 and TRBJ2-2, the complete variable domain reads GAGVSQSPSNKVTEKGKDVELRCDPISGHTALYWYRQSLGQGLEFLIYFQGNSAPDKSGLPSDRFSAERTGGSVSTLTIQRTQQEDSAVYLCASSLEERGGDRELFFGEGSRLTVL.